The rows below give T cell receptor beta chains drawn from one sample of a study of cytomegalovirus exposure and HLA in healthy donors. Sequencing used immunoSEQ multiplex PCR; TCRdb keeps in-frame clones, though not all of them. The sample yields about 190,000 clones, more than 65% seen once. Input material: PBMCs. These receptors came from a man aged 45-65 years in good health and CMV-seronegative. Both conserved end residues are part of each CDR3. D genes are given only for firm matches. Expanded clones get a size class; other rows say once, few or many, or leave the size out.

size: -
D: -
J: TRBJ2-5
V: TRBV4-2
CDR3: CASSQDLRRRTVQETQYF
DNA: TGTGCCAGCAGCCAAGATCTGAGGCGGCGGACAGTACAAGAGACCCAGTACTTC

size: -
D: -
J: TRBJ2-3
V: TRBV19
CDR3: CASSLRGSGDTQYF
DNA: TGTGCCAGTAGTTTACGGGGGTCCGGAGATACGCAGTATTTT

size: once
D: -
J: TRBJ2-5
V: TRBV7-7
CDR3: CASSLSQAAVETQYF
DNA: TGTGCCAGCAGCTTATCCCAGGCAGCGGTAGAGACCCAGTACTTC

size: once
D: TRBD1
J: TRBJ2-1
V: TRBV5-1
CDR3: CASSSIGTGSDEQFF
DNA: TGCGCCAGCAGCTCAATCGGGACAGGGTCGGATGAGCAGTTCTTC

size: -
D: TRBD1
J: TRBJ2-7
V: TRBV5-1
CDR3: CASSVGQSSYEQYF
DNA: TGCGCCAGCAGCGTGGGACAGAGCTCCTACGAGCAGTACTTC

size: -
D: TRBD2
J: TRBJ2-7
V: TRBV5-6
CDR3: CASSRLAGGTYEQYF
DNA: TGTGCCAGCAGCCGCCTAGCGGGGGGGACCTACGAGCAGTACTTC

size: -
D: -
J: TRBJ2-3
V: TRBV6-5
CDR3: CASHGRLTDTQYF
DNA: TGTGCCTCCCATGGGAGGTTAACAGATACGCAGTATTTT

size: -
D: -
J: TRBJ2-7
V: TRBV7-2
CDR3: CASSSTAPSYEQYF
DNA: TGTGCCAGCAGCTCGACAGCACCCTCCTACGAGCAGTACTTC

size: -
D: TRBD1
J: TRBJ2-7
V: TRBV18
CDR3: CASSPGTGSYEQYF
DNA: TGTGCCAGCTCTCCCGGGACAGGGTCCTACGAGCAGTACTTC

size: -
D: -
J: TRBJ2-3
V: TRBV7-3
CDR3: CASSPQGGWASDTQYF
DNA: TGTGCCAGCAGCCCCCAAGGAGGATGGGCGTCAGATACGCAGTATTTT

size: -
D: -
J: TRBJ2-3
V: TRBV14
CDR3: CASSPGARYTDTQYF
DNA: TGTGCCAGCAGCCCAGGGGCGCGTTACACAGATACGCAGTATTTT

size: -
D: TRBD1
J: TRBJ1-5
V: TRBV19
CDR3: CATRTGDYSNQPQHF
DNA: TGTGCCACCCGGACAGGGGATTATAGCAATCAGCCCCAGCATTTT

size: few
D: TRBD1
J: TRBJ2-5
V: TRBV6-5
CDR3: CASSSGQGGETQYF
DNA: TGTGCCAGCAGTTCGGGACAGGGGGGAGAGACCCAGTACTTC

size: few
D: -
J: TRBJ1-6
V: TRBV11-2
CDR3: CASSRRADSYNSPLHF
DNA: TGTGCCAGCAGCCGTCGCGCGGACTCCTATAATTCACCCCTCCACTTT

size: -
D: TRBD2
J: TRBJ2-3
V: TRBV11-3
CDR3: CASSSGGTTDTQYF
DNA: TGTGCCAGCAGCTCGGGGGGGACAACAGATACGCAGTATTTT

size: -
D: -
J: TRBJ2-4
V: TRBV13
CDR3: CASSPSLAKNIQYF
DNA: TGTGCCAGCAGCCCCTCTTTAGCCAAAAACATTCAGTACTTC

size: few
D: -
J: TRBJ1-6
V: TRBV6-6
CDR3: CASSYSDGGYNSPLHF
DNA: TGTGCCAGCAGTTACTCAGACGGAGGTTATAATTCACCCCTCCACTTT

size: -
D: -
J: TRBJ2-7
V: TRBV10-2
CDR3: CASSVYPSSYEQCF
DNA: TGCGCCAGCAGTGTATATCCTAGCTCCTACGAGCAGTGCTTC

size: -
D: -
J: TRBJ1-3
V: TRBV4-3
CDR3: CASSQDFWGGMTGDSGNTIYF
DNA: TGCGCCAGCAGCCAAGATTTCTGGGGAGGAATGACGGGCGACTCTGGAAACACCATATATTTT

size: few
D: -
J: TRBJ2-1
V: TRBV19
CDR3: CASRGNLYNEQFF
DNA: TGTGCCAGTAGGGGCAACTTATACAATGAGCAGTTCTTC

size: -
D: -
J: TRBJ1-2
V: TRBV6-6
CDR3: CASSVKEVGYTF
DNA: TGTGCCAGCAGTGTCAAGGAGGTTGGCTACACCTTC

size: -
D: TRBD1
J: TRBJ2-7
V: TRBV19
CDR3: CASSLPGQGTYEQYF
DNA: TGTGCCAGTAGTCTTCCGGGACAGGGCACCTACGAGCAGTACTTC

size: -
D: -
J: TRBJ1-1
V: TRBV10-3
CDR3: CATSGGSTEAFF
DNA: TGTGCCACCTCGGGGGGGTCCACTGAAGCTTTCTTT

size: -
D: -
J: TRBJ1-2
V: TRBV11-2
CDR3: CASSLDKTAGYGYTF
DNA: TGTGCCAGCAGCTTAGATAAGACAGCAGGTTATGGCTACACCTTC

size: -
D: -
J: TRBJ2-1
V: TRBV7-3
CDR3: CASSLRRDGEQFF
DNA: TGTGCCAGCAGCTTACGGCGGGACGGTGAGCAGTTCTTC